The 23 T cell receptor beta chains below all came from one sample that was sequenced in a study of T cells after yellow fever vaccination. Via MiXCR, TCRdb re-called the 5' RACE reads, giving one row per CDR3 protein. The repertoire includes fewer than 350,000 distinct CDR3 sequences, about 8.7% of them detected once, and more than 15% sits in the top ten. This material consisted of PBMCs, taken on the day of the first yellow fever vaccination. These TCRs come from a young man who received the YFV17D yellow fever vaccine.

Only a few counts were recorded for this clonotype. The chain recombines TRBV5-1 with TRBJ2-7; TRBD2 matches at 14 bases. This CDR3 has 14 amino acids. After removal of 4 bases from V and 5 bases from J, the junction contained 2 bases not matched to a gene. Looked up from germline, CDR1 is SGHRS and CDR2 is YFSETQ. This CDR3 reads CASSGGLAGDEQYF. In DNA, the CDR3 is TGCGCCAGCAGCGGGGGACTAGCGGGGGACGAGCAGTACTTC.

This clonotype was counted between two and nine times. V usage is TRBV4-1 and J usage is TRBJ2-1; 7 bases line up with TRBD2. The CDR3 runs 15 residues. CDR1 and CDR2 (germline): MGHRA, YSYEKL. Unmatched junction bases numbered 8, after V lost 1 base and J lost 8 bases. The CDR3 loop is CASSQVSGAGDEQFF. CDR3 coding DNA: TGCGCCAGCAGCCAAGTGAGCGGGGCGGGGGATGAGCAGTTCTTC.

The chain carries TRBV6-2 or TRBV6-3 and TRBJ1-1; 8 bases match TRBD1. The CDR3 is 15 residues long. V shed 2 bases and J 4 bases; nucleotides not matched to a gene: 6. Per the germline V gene, CDR1 is MNHEY and CDR2 is SVGEGT. CDR3 loop: CASSYRLTGGTEAFF. CDR3 bases: TGTGCCAGCAGTTACCGCCTTACAGGGGGCACTGAAGCTTTCTTT.

The chain is built from TRBV4-1 and TRBJ2-3, with 7 bases fitting TRBD1. There are 15 residues in the CDR3. CDR1 is MGHRA, CDR2 YSYEKL, per germline. The V and J ends lost 8 bases and 0 bases, in that order; junction bases with no gene match: 8. CDR3 sequence (DNA): TGCGCCAGCGCGCACAGGGGTAGGAGCACAGATACGCAGTATTTT. It codes for CASAHRGRSTDTQYF.

The sample holds a few counts of this clonotype. V usage is TRBV12-3 or TRBV12-4 and J usage is TRBJ1-2, with D uncertain. The germline V and J ends were trimmed by 6 bases and 5 bases, with 13 bases remaining between them. There are 13 residues in the CDR3. CDR3 sequence: CASSPMGKYGYTF. In nucleotides, the CDR3 is TGTGCCAGCAGCCCCATGGGGAAGTATGGCTACACCTTC.

The CDR3 is CASSQGARRVNTGELFF. The CDR3 region has the DNA TGCGCCAGCAGCCAAGGGGCCCGACGGGTAAACACCGGGGAGCTGTTTTTT. V and J are TRBV4-1 and TRBJ2-2; no firm D call. V lost 1 base, J lost 2 bases, and 14 bases lay in between. CDR1 MGHRA and CDR2 YSYEKL come from the germline V gene. This CDR3 region has 17 residues.

This clonotype was recorded a few times. The chain employs TRBV19 and TRBJ2-7; 9 bases match TRBD2. Per the germline V gene, CDR1 is LNHDA and CDR2 is SQIVND (reference sequence). J lost 3 bases, V lost 4 bases, and 7 bases had no gene match. The CDR3 is made up of 15 amino acids. CDR3 bases: TGTGCCAGTAGTAGTTATAGCGGGGGAGTCTACGAGCAGTACTTC. It specifies CASSSYSGGVYEQYF.

This chain connects TRBV5-1 to TRBJ2-3; D not certain. The CDR3 is made up of 15 amino acids. With 0 bases removed from V and 4 bases from J, the gap between germline ends came to 12 bases. Germline V gene lookup returns CDR1 SGHRS and CDR2 YFSETQ. The CDR3 nucleotides read TGCGCCAGCAGCTTGGAGCAGGCGCCCCCAGATACGCAGTATTTT. Translating it yields CASSLEQAPPDTQYF.

There are a few counts of this clonotype. The rearrangement links TRBV29-1 to TRBJ2-1; weak D call: TRBD2 (7 bases). Between the trimmed V and J ends, which lost 4 bases and 7 bases, there was a span of 14 bases. CDR3 length: 13 amino acids. CDR1 is SQVTM, CDR2 ANQGSEA, per germline. DNA for the CDR3: TGCAGCGTTGCCAGGGGACTATATAATGAGCAGTTCTTC. Translated: CSVARGLYNEQFF.

In its sample, this clonotype was seen many times. The V gene is TRBV5-1, the J gene TRBJ2-3, with 10 bases lining up with TRBD1. Per germline, CDR1 SGHRS and CDR2 YFSETQ. V dropped 4 bases and J dropped 3; count of bases not matched to a gene: 5. The CDR3 contains 15 residues. In nucleotides, the CDR3 is TGCGCCAGCAGCACCGGGACAGGGGTAACAGATACGCAGTATTTT. It specifies CASSTGTGVTDTQYF.

The chain is built from TRBV7-2 and TRBJ2-3; the D is unclear. The CDR3 sequence is 12 residues long. From germline, CDR1 is SGHTA and CDR2 FQGNSA. V was shortened by 8 bases and J by 7 bases, with 13 bases between the two germline ends. The CDR3 DNA reads TGTGCCAGCTCCTCGTTGATCAATACGCAGTATTTT. Translation: CASSSLINTQYF. The full variable domain, its missing parts supplied by reference TRBV7-2 and TRBJ2-3, is GAGVSQSPSNKVTEKGKDVELRCDPISGHTALYWYRQSLGQGLEFLIYFQGNSAPDKSGLPSDRFSAERTGGSVSTLTIQRTQQEDSAVYLCASSSLINTQYFGPGTRLTVL.

This clonotype was recorded a few times. The chain carries TRBV29-1 and TRBJ2-7; 8 positions agree with TRBD1. The CDR3 contains 14 residues. The J segment lost 0 bases and the V segment lost 6 bases, leaving 7 bases of the junction unmatched. Germline CDR1 reads SQVTM; CDR2 reads ANQGSEA. CDR3 sequence reads: CSVQTGGSSYEQYF. The CDR3 DNA reads TGCAGCGTGCAAACAGGGGGAAGCTCCTACGAGCAGTACTTC.

The CDR3 protein is CASSSRSPAYEQYV. The CDR3, as DNA: TGTGCCAGCAGTTCCAGGTCCCCGGCCTACGAGCAGTACGTC. V and J are TRBV28 and TRBJ2-7, with D unclear. The length of the CDR3 is 14 residues. Trimming shortened V by 4 bases and J by 2 bases, and 12 bases separated the two germline ends. The germline V gene encodes CDR1 MDHEN and CDR2 SYDVKM.

The chain is built from TRBV18 and TRBJ1-3; 7 bases map to TRBD1. CDR3 length: 16 amino acids. In germline, CDR1 is KGHSH, CDR2 LQKENI. Unmatched junction bases numbered 4, after V lost 2 bases and J lost 0 bases. This CDR3 reads CASSPGRGSSGNTIYF. CDR3 DNA sequence: TGTGCCAGCTCACCAGGCAGGGGGAGCTCTGGAAACACCATATATTTT.

This sequence joins TRBV28 and TRBJ2-1, with a weak D call TRBD2 (5 bases). CDR3 length: 17 amino acids. Trimming removed 6 bases at V and 1 base at J, with 19 bases between. Germline CDR1 reads MDHEN; CDR2 reads SYDVKM. This chain's CDR3 is CASRSPLARLSYNEQFF. The CDR3 DNA sequence: TGTGCCAGCAGATCCCCCCTAGCCCGTTTGTCCTACAATGAGCAGTTCTTC.

This clonotype has a single count. The rearrangement links TRBV18 to TRBJ1-1, with TRBD1 matching 7 bases. In germline, CDR1 is KGHSH, CDR2 LQKENI. The CDR3 contains 13 residues. Germline trimming cut 6 bases from V and 6 bases from J; bases unmatched to any gene: 7. CDR3 sequence (DNA): TGTGCCAGCTCGACGGGACAGCCTCCTGAAGCTTTCTTT. Its protein product is CASSTGQPPEAFF. The full variable domain, completed using reference TRBV18 and TRBJ1-1, is NAGVMQNPRHLVRRRGQEARLRCSPMKGHSHVYWYRQLPEEGLKFMVYLQKENIIDESGMPKERFSAEFPKEGPSILRIQQVVRGDSAAYFCASSTGQPPEAFFGQGTRLTVV.

The J gene is TRBJ2-7, the V gene TRBV12-3 or TRBV12-4; TRBD1 agrees at 7 bases. The CDR3 extends over 13 amino acids. Germline trimming cut 6 bases from V and 6 bases from J; bases unmatched to any gene: 8. The CDR3 DNA follows: TGTGCCAGCAGACCCGACAGGGTTAGCGAGCAGTACTTC. This codes for CASRPDRVSEQYF.

This clonotype turned up a few times. V is TRBV5-1 and J is TRBJ2-2, with 9 nucleotides matching TRBD1. This CDR3 is 17 amino acids long. With V trimmed by 6 bases and J by 3 bases, 12 bases remained unmatched. Germline V gene sequence: CDR1 SGHRS, CDR2 YFSETQ. This CDR3 reads CASNPNPRTGDTGELFF. The CDR3 DNA sequence: TGCGCCAGCAACCCTAATCCCCGGACAGGGGACACCGGGGAGCTGTTTTTT.

The chain employs TRBV7-2 and TRBJ2-1, with no clear D. Germline loops: CDR1 SGHTA, CDR2 FQGNSA. With 0 bases removed from V and 5 bases from J, the gap between germline ends came to 14 bases. This CDR3 spans 16 amino acids. CDR3 protein: CASSLATALTNNEQFF. The CDR3 DNA reads TGTGCCAGCAGCTTAGCCACAGCACTCACTAACAATGAGCAGTTCTTC.

This chain uses TRBV11-2 with TRBJ1-6, with a tentative D call TRBD1 (6 bases). Trimming removed 6 bases at V and 9 bases at J, with 15 bases between. The germline gives CDR1 SGHAT, CDR2 FQNNGV. The length of the CDR3 is 14 residues. DNA of the CDR3: TGTGCCAGCAGTTCAAGGGGGGGACCTTCACCCCTCCACTTT. It specifies CASSSRGGPSPLHF.

This clonotype has more than one count but fewer than ten. The chain has TRBV6-2 or TRBV6-3 and TRBJ2-5; the match to TRBD2 covers 13 bases. There are 16 residues in the CDR3. Germline CDR1 MNHEY, CDR2 SVGEGT. V trimming: 6 bases; J trimming: 5 bases; junction bases outside the gene matches: 9. CDR3 coding DNA: TGTGCCAGCAGCACTAGCGGGGGGGCAGGTGGTGAGACCCAGTACTTC. Protein product: CASSTSGGAGGETQYF.

This clonotype was seen at least ten times. The V gene is TRBV28, the J gene TRBJ1-1, with D possibly being TRBD1 (6 bases). V was trimmed by 5 bases and J by 3 bases, leaving 16 bases between them. CDR1 is MDHEN, CDR2 SYDVKM, per germline. The CDR3 runs to 15 residues. CDR3 in DNA: TGTGCCAGCAGTGTCGGAGGGGGGATGGACACTGAAGCTTTCTTT. It encodes CASSVGGGMDTEAFF.

CDR3 protein: CSVARGQGASDTQYF. In nucleotides, the CDR3 is TGCAGCGTTGCTCGGGGACAGGGGGCATCAGATACGCAGTATTTT. The J gene is TRBJ2-3, the V gene TRBV29-1, with 12 bases matching TRBD1. The CDR3 contains 15 residues. CDR1 and CDR2 from the germline V gene are SQVTM and ANQGSEA. Trimming removed 4 bases from V and 4 bases from J; junction bases left unmatched: 6.